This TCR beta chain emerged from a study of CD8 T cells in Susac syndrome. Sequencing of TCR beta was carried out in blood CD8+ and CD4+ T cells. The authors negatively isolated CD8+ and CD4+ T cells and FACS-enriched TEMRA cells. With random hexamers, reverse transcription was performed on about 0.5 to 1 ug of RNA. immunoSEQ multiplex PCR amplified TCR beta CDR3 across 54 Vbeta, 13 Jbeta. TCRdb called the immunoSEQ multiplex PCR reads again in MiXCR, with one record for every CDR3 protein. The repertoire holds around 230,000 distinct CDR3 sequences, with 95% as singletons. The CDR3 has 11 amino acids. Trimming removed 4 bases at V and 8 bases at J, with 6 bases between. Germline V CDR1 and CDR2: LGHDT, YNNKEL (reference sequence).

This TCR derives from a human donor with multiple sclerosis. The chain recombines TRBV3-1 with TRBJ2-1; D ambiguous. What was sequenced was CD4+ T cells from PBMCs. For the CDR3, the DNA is TGTGCCAGCAGCCGCCTTTATGAGCAGTTCTTC. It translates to CASSRLYEQFF.